The clone carrying this T cell receptor (beta chain) was found a few times. The antigen is undetermined. These data originate in a study of T-cell reconstitution after alpha-beta-depleted transplantation in children. Findings of the study overall: There were some patients whose high TCRbeta diversity at day 60 came from surviving recipient T cells and thymic progenitors. T cells produced anew were the main source of T-cell counts and diversity one year after transplant.

Germline assignment: CDR1 SGHAT and CDR2 FQNNGV. This CDR3 is 14 amino acids long. V lost 5 bases, J lost 1 base, and 12 bases lay in between. Unique molecular identifiers were used in preparing the TCRbeta library. TCRdb independently ran MiXCR on the PCR reads; one entry per CDR3 protein. The sample lists fewer than 150,000 distinct CDR3 sequences, about 9.6% seen once, with approximately 25% in the top ten. This clonotype was obtained from a girl less than two years old who had a stem cell transplant for combined immunodeficiency, so the T cells may come from the graft donor. J is TRBJ2-7 and V is TRBV11-2, with a tentative D call TRBD1 (6 bases). Sequencing used PBMCs, mostly from graft donor cells, obtained 180 days after TCRalphabeta/CD19-depleted stem cell transplant. CDR3 in DNA: TGTGCCAGCAGCCCGAGGACAGCTTCCTACGAGCAGTACTTC. This codes for CASSPRTASYEQYF.